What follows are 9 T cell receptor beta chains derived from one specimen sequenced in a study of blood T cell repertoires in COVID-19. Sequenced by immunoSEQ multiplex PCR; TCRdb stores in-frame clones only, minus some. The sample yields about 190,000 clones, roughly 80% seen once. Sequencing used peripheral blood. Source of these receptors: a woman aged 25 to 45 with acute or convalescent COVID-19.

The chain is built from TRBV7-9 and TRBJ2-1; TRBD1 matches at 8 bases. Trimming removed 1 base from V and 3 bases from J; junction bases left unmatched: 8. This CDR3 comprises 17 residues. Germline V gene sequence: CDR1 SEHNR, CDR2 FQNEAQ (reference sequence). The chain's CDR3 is CASSLGLGQVGYNEQFF. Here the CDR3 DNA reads TGTGCCAGCAGCTTAGGGCTGGGACAGGTTGGCTACAATGAGCAGTTCTTC.

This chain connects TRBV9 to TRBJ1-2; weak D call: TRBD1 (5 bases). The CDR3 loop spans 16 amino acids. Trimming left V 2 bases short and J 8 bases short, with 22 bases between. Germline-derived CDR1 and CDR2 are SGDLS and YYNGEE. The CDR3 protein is CASSVRTGDGLGGYTF. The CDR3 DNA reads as TGTGCCAGCAGCGTTCGTACAGGAGATGGGCTAGGCGGCTACACCTTC.

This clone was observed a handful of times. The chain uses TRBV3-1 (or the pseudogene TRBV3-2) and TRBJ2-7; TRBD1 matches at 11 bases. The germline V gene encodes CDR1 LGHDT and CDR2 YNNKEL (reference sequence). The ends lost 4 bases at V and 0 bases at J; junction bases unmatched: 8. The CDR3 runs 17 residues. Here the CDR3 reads CASSRPSGQGASYEQYF. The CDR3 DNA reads TGTGCCAGCAGCCGGCCCTCCGGACAGGGGGCCTCCTACGAGCAGTACTTC.

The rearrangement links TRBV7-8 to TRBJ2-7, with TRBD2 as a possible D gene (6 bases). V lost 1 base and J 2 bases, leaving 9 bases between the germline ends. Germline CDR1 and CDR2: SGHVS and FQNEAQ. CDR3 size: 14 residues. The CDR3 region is CASSLGLGAYEQYF. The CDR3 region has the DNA TGTGCCAGCAGCTTAGGACTAGGCGCCTACGAGCAGTACTTC.

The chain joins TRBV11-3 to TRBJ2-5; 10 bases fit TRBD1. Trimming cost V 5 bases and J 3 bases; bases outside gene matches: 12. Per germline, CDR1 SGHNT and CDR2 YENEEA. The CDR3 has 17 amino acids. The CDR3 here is CASSHVVGTGEKETQYF. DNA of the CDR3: TGTGCCAGCAGCCACGTAGTCGGGACAGGGGAAAAAGAGACCCAGTACTTC.

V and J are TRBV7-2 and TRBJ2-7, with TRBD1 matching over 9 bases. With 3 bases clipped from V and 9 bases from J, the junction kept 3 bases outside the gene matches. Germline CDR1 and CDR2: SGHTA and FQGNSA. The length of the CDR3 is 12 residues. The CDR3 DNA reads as TGTGCCAGCAGCTTTGGGACAGGGAGGCAGTACTTC. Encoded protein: CASSFGTGRQYF.

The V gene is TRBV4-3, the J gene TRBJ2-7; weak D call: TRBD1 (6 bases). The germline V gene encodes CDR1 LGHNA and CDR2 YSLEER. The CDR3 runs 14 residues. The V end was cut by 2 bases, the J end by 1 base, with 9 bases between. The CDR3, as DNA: TGCGCCAGCAGCCAAAGTGACAGGTCCTACGAGCAGTACTTC. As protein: CASSQSDRSYEQYF.

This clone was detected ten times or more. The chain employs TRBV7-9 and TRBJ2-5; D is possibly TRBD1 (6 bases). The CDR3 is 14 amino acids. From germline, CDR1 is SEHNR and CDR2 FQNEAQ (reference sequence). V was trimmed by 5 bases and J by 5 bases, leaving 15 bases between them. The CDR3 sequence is CASSLLDRRETQYF. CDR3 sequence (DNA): TGTGCCAGCAGCCTTTTAGACAGGAGGGAGACCCAGTACTTC.

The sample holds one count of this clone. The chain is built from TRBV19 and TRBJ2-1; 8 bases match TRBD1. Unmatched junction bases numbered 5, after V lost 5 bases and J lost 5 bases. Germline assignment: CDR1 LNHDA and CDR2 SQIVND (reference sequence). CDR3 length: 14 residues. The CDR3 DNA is TGTGCCAGTAGTCCCCGGACAGGGAACAATGAGCAGTTCTTC. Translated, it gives CASSPRTGNNEQFF.